This T cell receptor beta chain emerged from a study of CD8 T cells in Susac syndrome. This CDR3 contains 13 residues. Trimming shortened V by 6 bases and J by 14 bases, and 25 bases separated the two germline ends. The germline gives CDR1 SQVTM, CDR2 ANQGSEA. It was with random hexamers that about 0.45 to 1 ug RNA was reverse transcribed. The amplification used immunoSEQ multiplex PCR on TCR beta CDR3; it spanned 54 Vbeta and 13 Jbeta. Using its own MiXCR run on the immunoSEQ multiplex PCR reads, TCRdb lists one record per CDR3 protein. Altogether a few hundred thousand distinct CDR3 sequences are present, about 95% being singletons, with the ten largest covering 0.095%. From blood CD8+ and CD4+ T cells, the TCR beta chain was sequenced. TEMRA cells were FACS-enriched, with CD8+ and CD4+ T cells isolated negatively.

This chain uses TRBV29-1 with TRBJ1-2; perhaps TRBD1 as D (5 bases). Source material: CD4+ T cells from PBMCs. The sequence was collected from a human donor with multiple sclerosis. CDR3 sequence reads: CSVPGPGAIGSTF. The DNA for the CDR3 is TGCAGCGTGCCGGGGCCAGGTGCTATAGGTAGTACCTTC.